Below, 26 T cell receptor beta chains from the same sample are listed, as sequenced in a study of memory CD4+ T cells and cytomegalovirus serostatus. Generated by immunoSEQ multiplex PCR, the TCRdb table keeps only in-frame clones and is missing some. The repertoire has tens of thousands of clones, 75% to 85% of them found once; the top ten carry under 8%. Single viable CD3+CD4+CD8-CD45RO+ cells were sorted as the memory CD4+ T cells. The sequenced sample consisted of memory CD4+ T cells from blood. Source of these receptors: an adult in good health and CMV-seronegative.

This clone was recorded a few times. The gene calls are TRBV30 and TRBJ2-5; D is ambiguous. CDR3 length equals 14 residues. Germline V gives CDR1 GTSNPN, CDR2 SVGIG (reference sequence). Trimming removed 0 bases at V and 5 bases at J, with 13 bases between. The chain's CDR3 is CAWSVRALGETQYF. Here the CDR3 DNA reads TGTGCCTGGAGTGTCCGGGCCCTGGGGGAGACCCAGTACTTC.

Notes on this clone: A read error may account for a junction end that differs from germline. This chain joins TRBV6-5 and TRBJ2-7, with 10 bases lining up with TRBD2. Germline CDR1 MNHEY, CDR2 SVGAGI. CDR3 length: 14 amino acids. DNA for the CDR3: TGTGCCAGCAGTGACTCTAGCGGGAGTTACGAGCAGTACTTC. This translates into CASSDSSGSYEQYF.

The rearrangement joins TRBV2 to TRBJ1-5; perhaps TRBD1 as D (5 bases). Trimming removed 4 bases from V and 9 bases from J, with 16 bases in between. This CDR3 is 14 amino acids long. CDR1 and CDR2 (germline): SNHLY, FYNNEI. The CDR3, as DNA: TGTGCCAGCAGTGGACAGCCGCTCGAAGGGCCCCAGCATTTT. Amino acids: CASSGQPLEGPQHF.

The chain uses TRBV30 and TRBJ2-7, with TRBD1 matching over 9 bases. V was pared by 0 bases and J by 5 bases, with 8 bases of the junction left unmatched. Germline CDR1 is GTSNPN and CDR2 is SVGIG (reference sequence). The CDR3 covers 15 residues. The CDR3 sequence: CAWSVGTGIADEQYF. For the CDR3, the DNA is TGTGCCTGGAGTGTGGGGACAGGGATAGCAGACGAGCAGTACTTC.

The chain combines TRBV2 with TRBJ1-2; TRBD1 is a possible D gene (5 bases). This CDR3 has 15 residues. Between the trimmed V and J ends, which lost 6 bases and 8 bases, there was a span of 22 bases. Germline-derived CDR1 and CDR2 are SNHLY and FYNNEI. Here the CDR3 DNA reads TGTGCCAGCAGCGGTCTTCGGGACGGGGAAGACGGCTACACCTTC. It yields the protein CASSGLRDGEDGYTF.

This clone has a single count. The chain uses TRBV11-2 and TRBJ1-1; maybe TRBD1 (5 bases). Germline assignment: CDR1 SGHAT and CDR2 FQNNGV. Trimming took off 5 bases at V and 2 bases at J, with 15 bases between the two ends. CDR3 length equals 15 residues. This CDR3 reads CASSTGPLPNTEAFF. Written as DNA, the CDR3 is TGTGCCAGCAGCACGGGACCCCTCCCCAACACTGAAGCTTTCTTT.

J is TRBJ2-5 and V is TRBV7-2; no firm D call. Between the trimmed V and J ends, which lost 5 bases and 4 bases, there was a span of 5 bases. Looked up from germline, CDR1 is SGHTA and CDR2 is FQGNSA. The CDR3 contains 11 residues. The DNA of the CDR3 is TGTGCCAGCAGCGTCCTAGAGACCCAGTACTTC. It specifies CASSVLETQYF. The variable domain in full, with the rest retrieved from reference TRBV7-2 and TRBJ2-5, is GAGVSQSPSNKVTEKGKDVELRCDPISGHTALYWYRQSLGQGLEFLIYFQGNSAPDKSGLPSDRFSAERTGGSVSTLTIQRTQQEDSAVYLCASSVLETQYFGPGTRLLVL.

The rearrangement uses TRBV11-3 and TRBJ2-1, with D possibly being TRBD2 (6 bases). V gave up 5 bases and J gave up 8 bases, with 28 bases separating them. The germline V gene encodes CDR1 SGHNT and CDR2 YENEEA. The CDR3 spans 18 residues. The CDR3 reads CASSRGTVAFVGEDEQFF. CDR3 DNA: TGTGCCAGCAGCCGGGGGACGGTTGCTTTTGTTGGGGAGGATGAGCAGTTCTTC.

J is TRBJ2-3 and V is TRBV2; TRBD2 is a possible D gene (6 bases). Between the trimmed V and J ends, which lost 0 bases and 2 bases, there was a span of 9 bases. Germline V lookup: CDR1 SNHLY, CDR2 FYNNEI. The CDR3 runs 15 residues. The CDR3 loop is CASSEASGHTDTQYF. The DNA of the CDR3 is TGTGCCAGCAGTGAAGCTAGCGGCCACACAGATACGCAGTATTTT.

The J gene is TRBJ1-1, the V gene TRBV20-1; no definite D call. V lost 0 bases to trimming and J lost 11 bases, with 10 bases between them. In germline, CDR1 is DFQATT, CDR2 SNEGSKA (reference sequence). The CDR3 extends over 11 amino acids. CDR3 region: CSARDQRRAFF. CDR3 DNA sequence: TGCAGTGCTAGAGATCAACGTAGGGCTTTCTTT.

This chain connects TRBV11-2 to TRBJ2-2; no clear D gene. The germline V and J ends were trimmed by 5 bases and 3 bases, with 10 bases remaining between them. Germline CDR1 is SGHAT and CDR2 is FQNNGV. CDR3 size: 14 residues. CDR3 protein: CASSPMWDTGELFF. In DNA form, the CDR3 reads TGTGCCAGCAGCCCGATGTGGGACACCGGGGAGCTGTTTTTT.

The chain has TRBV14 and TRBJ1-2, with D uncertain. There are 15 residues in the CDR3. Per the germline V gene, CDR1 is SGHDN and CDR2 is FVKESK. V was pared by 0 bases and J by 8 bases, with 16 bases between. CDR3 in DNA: TGTGCCAGCAGCCAAGAATCCGCCGTACTACGGGGCTACACCTTC. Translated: CASSQESAVLRGYTF. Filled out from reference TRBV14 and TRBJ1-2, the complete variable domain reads EAGVTQFPSHSVIEKGQTVTLRCDPISGHDNLYWYRRVMGKEIKFLLHFVKESKQDESGMPNNRFLAERTGGTYSTLKVQPAELEDSGVYFCASSQESAVLRGYTFGSGTRLTVV.

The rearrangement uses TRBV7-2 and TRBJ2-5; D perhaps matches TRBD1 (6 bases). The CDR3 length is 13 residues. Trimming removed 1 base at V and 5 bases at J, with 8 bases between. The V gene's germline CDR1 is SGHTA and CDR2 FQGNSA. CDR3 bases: TGTGCCAGCAGCTTAGGTCAGGGGGAGACCCAGTACTTC. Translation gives CASSLGQGETQYF.

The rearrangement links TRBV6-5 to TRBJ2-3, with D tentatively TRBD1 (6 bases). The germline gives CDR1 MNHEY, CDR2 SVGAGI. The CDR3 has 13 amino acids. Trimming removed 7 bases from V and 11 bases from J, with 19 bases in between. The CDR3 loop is CASIPVGTFKQYF. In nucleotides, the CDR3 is TGTGCCAGCATCCCCGTGGGGACATTTAAGCAGTATTTT.

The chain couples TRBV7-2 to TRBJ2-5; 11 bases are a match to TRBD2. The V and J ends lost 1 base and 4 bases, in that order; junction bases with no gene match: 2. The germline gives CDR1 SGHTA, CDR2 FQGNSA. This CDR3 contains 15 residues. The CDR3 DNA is TGTGCCAGCAGCTTAGGGACTAGCGGGTTAGAGACCCAGTACTTC. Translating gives CASSLGTSGLETQYF.

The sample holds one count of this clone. CDR3 nucleotide sequence: TGTGCCAGCAGCCTAGGACAGGCCAACACTGAAGCTTTCTTT. Translation: CASSLGQANTEAFF. The chain links TRBV11-2 to TRBJ1-1, with TRBD1 matching 7 bases. The germline gives CDR1 SGHAT, CDR2 FQNNGV. The CDR3 is made up of 14 amino acids. Germline trimming cut 5 bases from V and 2 bases from J; bases unmatched to any gene: 5.

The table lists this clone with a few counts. The CDR3 nucleotides read TGTGCCAGCAGCCTGGAGAGCACAGATACGCAGTATTTT. This translates into CASSLESTDTQYF. This rearrangement joins TRBV5-4 to TRBJ2-3; D remains unclear. Germline V gene sequence: CDR1 SGHNT, CDR2 YYREEE (reference sequence). Trimming shortened V by 4 bases and J by 0 bases, and 6 bases separated the two germline ends. This CDR3 contains 13 residues.

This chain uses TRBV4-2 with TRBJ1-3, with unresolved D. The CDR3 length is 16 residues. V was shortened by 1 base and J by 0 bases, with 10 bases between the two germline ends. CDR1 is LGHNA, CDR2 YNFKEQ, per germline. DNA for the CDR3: TGTGCCAGCAGCCAAGCGGGCGGCTCCTCTGGAAACACCATATATTTT. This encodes CASSQAGGSSGNTIYF.

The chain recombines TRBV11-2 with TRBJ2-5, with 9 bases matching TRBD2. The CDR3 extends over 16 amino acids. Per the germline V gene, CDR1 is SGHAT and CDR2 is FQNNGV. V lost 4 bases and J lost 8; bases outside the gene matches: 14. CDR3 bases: TGTGCCAGCAGCTCGCCCCGCCTAGCGGGAAAAGGAACCCAGTACTTC. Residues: CASSSPRLAGKGTQYF.

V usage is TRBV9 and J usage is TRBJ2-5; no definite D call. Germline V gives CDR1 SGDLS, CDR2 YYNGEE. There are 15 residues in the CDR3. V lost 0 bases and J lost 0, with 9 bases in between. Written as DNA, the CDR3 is TGTGCCAGCAGCGTAGCTCGTACAGACCAAGAGACCCAGTACTTC. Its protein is CASSVARTDQETQYF.

CDR3 amino acids: CASSSPDGGTSYEQYF. The DNA of the CDR3 is TGTGCCAGCAGTTCCCCCGACGGGGGAACTAGCTACGAGCAGTACTTC. The genes are TRBV28 and TRBJ2-7; TRBD2 might be the D (6 bases). The germline V and J ends were trimmed by 4 bases and 3 bases, with 19 bases remaining between them. The CDR3 is 16 residues long. CDR1 and CDR2 (germline): MDHEN, SYDVKM.

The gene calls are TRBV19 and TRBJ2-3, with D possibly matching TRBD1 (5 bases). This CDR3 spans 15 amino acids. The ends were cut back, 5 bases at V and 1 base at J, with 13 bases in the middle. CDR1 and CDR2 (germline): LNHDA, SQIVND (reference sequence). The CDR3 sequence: CASSRTGLGTDTQYF. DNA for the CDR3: TGTGCCAGTAGTCGTACAGGTTTGGGCACAGATACGCAGTATTTT.

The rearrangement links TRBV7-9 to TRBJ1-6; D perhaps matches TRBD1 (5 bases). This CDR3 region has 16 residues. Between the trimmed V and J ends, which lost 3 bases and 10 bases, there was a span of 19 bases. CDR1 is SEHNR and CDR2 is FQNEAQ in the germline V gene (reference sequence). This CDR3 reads CASSFSASQGTSPLHF. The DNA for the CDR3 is TGTGCCAGCAGCTTCTCGGCGTCTCAGGGAACCTCACCCCTCCACTTT.

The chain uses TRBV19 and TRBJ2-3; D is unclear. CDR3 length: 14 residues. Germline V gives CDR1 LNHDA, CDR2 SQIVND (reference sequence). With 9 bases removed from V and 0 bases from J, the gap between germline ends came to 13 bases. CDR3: CASQLQASTDTQYF. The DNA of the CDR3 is TGTGCCAGCCAGCTGCAGGCTAGCACAGATACGCAGTATTTT.

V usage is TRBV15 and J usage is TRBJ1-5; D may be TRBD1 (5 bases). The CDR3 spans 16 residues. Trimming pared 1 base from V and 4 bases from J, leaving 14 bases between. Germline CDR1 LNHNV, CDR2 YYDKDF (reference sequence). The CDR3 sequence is CATSRALSRENQPQHF. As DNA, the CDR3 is TGTGCCACCAGCAGAGCCCTAAGCAGGGAGAATCAGCCCCAGCATTTT.

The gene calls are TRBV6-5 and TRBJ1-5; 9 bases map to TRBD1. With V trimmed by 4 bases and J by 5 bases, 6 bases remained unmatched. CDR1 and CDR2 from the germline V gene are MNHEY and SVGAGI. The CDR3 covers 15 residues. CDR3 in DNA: TGTGCCAGCAGTTTTTCACAGGGGGCGGATCAGCCCCAGCATTTT. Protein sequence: CASSFSQGADQPQHF.